This T cell receptor beta chain stems from a study of regulatory T cells in long-lasting Graves disease. The study's findings and limits: Persistent Graves' patients showed a TCR diversity that was lower than that of newly diagnosed ones. Segments TRBV28, TRBJ1-2 and TRBJ2-5 showed preferential usage in persistent disease.

This clonotype appeared a few times. The antigen is undetermined. Time point specified: persistent/refractory GD, antithyroid drugs over 5 years with positive TRAb. The TCR library used RNA extracted from PBMCs. Graves' disease diagnosis used American Thyroid Association guidelines. iRepertoire HTBI primers and Arm-PCR of CDR3 regions built TCR beta libraries. TCRdb independently ran MiXCR on the multiplex PCR reads; one entry per CDR3 protein. Altogether a few hundred thousand distinct CDR3 sequences are present, 20% to 25% being singletons, with the ten largest covering roughly 7%. The CDR3 has 15 residues. The V segment lost 2 bases and the J segment 5 bases; nucleotides outside the gene matches: 8.

The clonotype was recovered from a female donor with Graves disease. This rearrangement joins TRBV12-3 or TRBV12-4 to TRBJ2-7; 8 bases match TRBD1. Sequencing used peripheral blood mononuclear cells (PBMCs), obtained when the disease was refractory, from a patient treated with antithyroid drugs. The CDR3 reads CASSLSSRGQDEQYF. CDR3 sequence (DNA): TGTGCCAGCAGTTTAAGCAGCAGGGGGCAGGACGAGCAGTACTTC.